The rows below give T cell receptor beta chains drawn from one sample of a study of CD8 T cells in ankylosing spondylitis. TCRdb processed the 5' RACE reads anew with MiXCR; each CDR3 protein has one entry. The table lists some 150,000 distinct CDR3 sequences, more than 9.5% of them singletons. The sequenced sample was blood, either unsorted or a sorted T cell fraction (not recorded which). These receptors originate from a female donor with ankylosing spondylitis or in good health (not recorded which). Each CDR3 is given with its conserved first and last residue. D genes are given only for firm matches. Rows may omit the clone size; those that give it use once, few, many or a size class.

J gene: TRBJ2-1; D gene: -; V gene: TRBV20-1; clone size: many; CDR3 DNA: TGCAGTGCTACAGCCTACAATGAGCAGTTCTTC; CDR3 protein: CSATAYNEQFF
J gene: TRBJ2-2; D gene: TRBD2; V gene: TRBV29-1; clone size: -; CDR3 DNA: TGCAGCGTTAACCCGGGACTAGCGGGAGGTACCGGGGAGCTGTTTTTT; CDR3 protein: CSVNPGLAGGTGELFF
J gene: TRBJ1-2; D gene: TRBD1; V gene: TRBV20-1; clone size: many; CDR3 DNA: TGCAGTGCTAGAGATTTGAGGACAGGGGGCTCCGCCCCTAACTATGGCTACACCTTC; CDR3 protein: CSARDLRTGGSAPNYGYTF
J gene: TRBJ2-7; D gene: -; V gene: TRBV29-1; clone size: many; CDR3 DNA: TGCAGCGTTCGGGGGGCGAGTTTATTTACGAGCAACGAGCAGTACTTC; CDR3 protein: CSVRGASLFTSNEQYF
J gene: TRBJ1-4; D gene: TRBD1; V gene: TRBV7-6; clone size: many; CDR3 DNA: TGTGCCAGCAGCTTACTGGGACAGGGGGCGTTCCCTGGGGCAACTAATGAAAAACTGTTTTTT; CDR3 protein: CASSLLGQGAFPGATNEKLFF
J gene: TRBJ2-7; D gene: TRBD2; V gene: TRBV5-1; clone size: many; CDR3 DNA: TGCGCCAGCAGCTTGGGGCTAGCGGGGGGTGTTTACGAGCAGTACTTC; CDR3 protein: CASSLGLAGGVYEQYF
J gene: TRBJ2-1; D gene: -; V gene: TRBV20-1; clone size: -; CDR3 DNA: TGCAGTGCTAGAGCCCATGGAGATGAGCAGTTCTTC; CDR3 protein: CSARAHGDEQFF
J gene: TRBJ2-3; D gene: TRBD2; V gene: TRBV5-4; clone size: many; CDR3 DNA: TGTGCCAGCAGCTGGGGTAGGGCTAGCGGGGGGGCAAGCACAGATACGCAGTATTTT; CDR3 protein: CASSWGRASGGASTDTQYF
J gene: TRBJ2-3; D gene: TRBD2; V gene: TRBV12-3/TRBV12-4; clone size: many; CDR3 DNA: TGTGCCAGCAGCCCCGGCAGACTAGCGGGAGTGGGCGATACGCAGTATTTT; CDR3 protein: CASSPGRLAGVGDTQYF
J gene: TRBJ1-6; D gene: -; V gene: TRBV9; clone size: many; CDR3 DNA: TGTGCCAGCAGCGTAGGGGGGATTGCCTATAATTCACCCCTCCACTTT; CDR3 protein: CASSVGGIAYNSPLHF
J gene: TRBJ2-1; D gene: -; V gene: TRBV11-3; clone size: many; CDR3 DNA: TGTGCCAGCAGCTTAGGAGGGATCCGGGAGCAGTTCTTC; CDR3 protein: CASSLGGIREQFF
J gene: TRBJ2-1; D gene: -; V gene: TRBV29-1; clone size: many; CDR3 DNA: TGCCGGGGCGTTAGCTCCTACAATGAGCAGTTCTTC; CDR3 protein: CRGVSSYNEQFF
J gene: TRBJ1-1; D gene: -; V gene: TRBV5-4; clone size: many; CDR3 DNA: TGTGCCAGCACCCTTTTCGACGGCCGTGAAGCTTTCTTT; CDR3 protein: CASTLFDGREAFF
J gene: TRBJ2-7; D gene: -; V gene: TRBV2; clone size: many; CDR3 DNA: TGTGCCAGCACGGCGCCGACTAAGACCTACGAGCAGTACTTC; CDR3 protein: CASTAPTKTYEQYF
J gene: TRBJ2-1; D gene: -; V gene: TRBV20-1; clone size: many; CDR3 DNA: TGCAGTGCTACTCCGGGGTACAATGAGCAGTTCTTC; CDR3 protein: CSATPGYNEQFF
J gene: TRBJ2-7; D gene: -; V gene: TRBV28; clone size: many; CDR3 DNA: TGTGCCAGCAGAGAGGCGTCCACCTACGAGCAGTACTTC; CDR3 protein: CASREASTYEQYF
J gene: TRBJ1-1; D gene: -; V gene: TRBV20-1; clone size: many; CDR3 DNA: TGCAGTGCTAGGGGGGGCGCGGACACTGAAGCTTTCTTT; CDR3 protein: CSARGGADTEAFF
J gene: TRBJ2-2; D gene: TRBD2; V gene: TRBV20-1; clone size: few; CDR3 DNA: TGCAGTGCTCCCGGGGGGGCTTTATCCGGGGAGCTGTTTTTT; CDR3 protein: CSAPGGALSGELFF
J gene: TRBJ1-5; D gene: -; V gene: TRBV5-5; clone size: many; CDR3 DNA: TGTGCCAGCAGCCGAAGCCTAACAGGGATGGATCAGCCCCAGCATTTT; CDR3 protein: CASSRSLTGMDQPQHF
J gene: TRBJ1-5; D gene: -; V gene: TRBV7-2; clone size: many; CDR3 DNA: TGTGCCAGCAGCTTAGGTTTCCGGAATGGCAATCAGCCCCAGCATTTT; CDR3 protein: CASSLGFRNGNQPQHF
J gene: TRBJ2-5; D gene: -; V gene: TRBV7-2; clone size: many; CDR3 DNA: TGTGCCAGCAACGTCCAACTCGGGGCCCAGTACTTC; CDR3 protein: CASNVQLGAQYF
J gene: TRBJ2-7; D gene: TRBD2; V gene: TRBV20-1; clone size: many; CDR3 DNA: TGCAGTGCGAATTCGGCTAGCGGAACCTCCTACGAGCAGTACTTC; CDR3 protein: CSANSASGTSYEQYF